A selection of T cell receptor beta chains follows, all from one sample in a study of shared clonotypes between healthy human individuals. Sequencing was performed with immunoSEQ multiplex PCR; in TCRdb, only in-frame clones are kept and a portion is missing. The sample includes nearly 2 million clones, about 95% of them seen just once. Sequences were obtained from naive CD8+ T cells sorted from blood. The receptors originated from a man aged 18-30 years in good health. The CDR3 runs from the conserved cysteine through the conserved F or W.

TRBJ2-7 | TRBV28 | CAGSTTATPYEQYF
TRBJ1-3 | TRBV30 | CAWTSGDSGNTIYF
TRBJ2-7 | TRBV2 | CASSIAGDLREQYF
TRBJ2-2 | TRBV7-9 | CASSLPLWTSANTGELFF
TRBJ2-7 | TRBV5-4 | CASSPGQGLYEQYF
TRBJ2-5 | TRBV13 | CASSLGSGGTQETQYF
TRBJ2-2 | TRBV4-3 | CASSQEPGQGSGELFF
TRBJ2-7 | TRBV7-2 | CASSSIYGPVPYEQYF
TRBJ1-2 | TRBV27 | CASRTGAAANYGYTF
TRBJ2-7 | TRBV2 | CASMGGTQPYEQYF
TRBJ2-7 | TRBV15 | CATSRVKYGTGDYEQYF
TRBJ1-5 | TRBV27 | CASSYLPLGTGEQPQHF